This is a list of T cell receptor beta chains from one sample in a study of CD8 T cells in Susac syndrome. Using its own MiXCR run on the immunoSEQ multiplex PCR reads, TCRdb lists one record per CDR3 protein. The table has some 170,000 distinct CDR3 sequences, roughly 94% seen once. The sample consisted of CD4+ T cells from PBMCs. These TCRs come from a human donor in good health. CDR3s include the opening cysteine and the closing phenylalanine or tryptophan. A D gene is named only where the DNA matches it firmly. The size field is filled for only some rows; it gives once, few, many or a size class.

j_call	v_call	d_call	clone_size	cdr3_nt	cdr3_aa
TRBJ2-3	TRBV25-1	-	-	TGTGCCAGGTCAGGGAACACAGATACGCAGTATTTT	CARSGNTDTQYF
TRBJ1-2	TRBV6-6	-	-	TGTGCCAGCAGTTACCCTAAGGGCGGCTACACCTTC	CASSYPKGGYTF
TRBJ1-5	TRBV2	-	-	TGTGCCAGCAGTGAAGGGCGCGCGGGGCAGCCCCAGCATTTT	CASSEGRAGQPQHF
TRBJ2-1	TRBV12-3/TRBV12-4	-	-	TGTGCCAGCAGTTTACGGGAGTCTGAGCAGTTCTTC	CASSLRESEQFF
TRBJ2-5	TRBV6-2/TRBV6-3	-	once	TGTGCCAGCATCATAGGAGGACTCCAAGAGACCCAGTACTTC	CASIIGGLQETQYF
TRBJ2-3	TRBV20-1	TRBD2	once	TGCAGTGCTCCGCAAGCGGGGCGTGCAGATACGCAGTATTTT	CSAPQAGRADTQYF
TRBJ2-1	TRBV6-6	TRBD1	once	TGTGCCAGCATTCCCGACAGGGCGAAGGGAAATGAGCAGTTCTTC	CASIPDRAKGNEQFF
TRBJ2-1	TRBV20-1	-	-	TGCAGTGCTATTGACAGGAGGTCCTCTTCCTACAATGAGCAGTTCTTC	CSAIDRRSSSYNEQFF
TRBJ2-5	TRBV28	TRBD1	few	TGTGCCAGCAGTCCCCGGACAGGGGTCGAGACCCAGTACTTC	CASSPRTGVETQYF
TRBJ2-2	TRBV24-1	-	-	TGTGCCACCACAGAGGGTTCGAACACCGGGGAGCTGTTTTTT	CATTEGSNTGELFF
TRBJ2-5	TRBV15	-	-	TGTGCCACCAGCAGAGCCCTGGGTGGAGAGACCCAGTACTTC	CATSRALGGETQYF
TRBJ1-2	TRBV20-1	-	-	TGCAGTGCTAGAGTTCGAGACAGGCTTGGCTACACCTTC	CSARVRDRLGYTF
TRBJ1-1	TRBV20-1	-	-	TGCAGTGCTAGATCCGGACAAAAAGCTTTCTTT	CSARSGQKAFF
TRBJ2-4	TRBV28	-	-	TGTGCCAGCAGATCCCCGACCAAAAACATTCAGTACTTC	CASRSPTKNIQYF
TRBJ1-1	TRBV30	-	-	TGTGCCTGGAGAGACGAGAACACTGAAGCTTTCTTT	CAWRDENTEAFF
TRBJ2-7	TRBV28	TRBD1	-	TGTGCCAGCAGAAATCAGGGGGCACCCTACGAGCAGTACTTC	CASRNQGAPYEQYF
TRBJ2-3	TRBV28	-	-	TGTGCCAGCAGTTTCCGGCCAGTCCCTAGCACAGATACGCAGTATTTT	CASSFRPVPSTDTQYF
TRBJ2-7	TRBV30	-	-	TGTGCCTGGAGTGTAGCTATATACTACGAGCAGTACTTC	CAWSVAIYYEQYF
TRBJ2-5	TRBV5-1	TRBD2	-	TGCGCCAGCACGCTAGCGGGAGTGGAGACCCAGTACTTC	CASTLAGVETQYF
TRBJ2-5	TRBV5-1	-	-	TGCGCCAGCAGCTTGTCTTGGAAAGAGACCCAGTACTTC	CASSLSWKETQYF
TRBJ2-3	TRBV24-1	-	-	TGTGCCACCAGTGATCTCCAGAGGGCAGATACGCAGTATTTT	CATSDLQRADTQYF
TRBJ1-4	TRBV4-2	-	-	TGTGCCAGCAGCCAAGAGGGCCCAGGGTTCGTGTTTTTT	CASSQEGPGFVFF
TRBJ2-7	TRBV20-1	TRBD2	once	TGCAGTGCTAGATCGGAGCTAGCGGGATTCTTATATTCCTACGAGCAGTACTTC	CSARSELAGFLYSYEQYF
TRBJ2-3	TRBV20-1	-	-	TGCAGTGCTTCCCTGAGGGCCCCTTGGGAGCAGTATTTT	CSASLRAPWEQYF
TRBJ2-7	TRBV3-1	TRBD1	-	TGTGCCAGCAGCCAAGCGGGACAGGGCTACGAGCAGTACTTC	CASSQAGQGYEQYF
TRBJ1-2	TRBV25-1	TRBD1	-	TGTGCCAGCAGCCCGGACAGGACCTATGGCTACACCTTC	CASSPDRTYGYTF
TRBJ2-5	TRBV27	TRBD2	-	TGTGCCAGCAGTGTCCAAGCGGGGAGGCAAGAGACCCAGTACTTC	CASSVQAGRQETQYF
TRBJ1-2	TRBV7-2	-	-	TGTGCCAGCAGCTTAGCGGGAGGGAGCGACTATGGCTACACCTTC	CASSLAGGSDYGYTF
TRBJ2-3	TRBV9	-	-	TGTGCCAGCAGCGACCACAGGGACTACCCCACAGATACGCAGTATTTT	CASSDHRDYPTDTQYF
TRBJ2-5	TRBV2	-	once	TGTGCCAGCAGTTTAGAACTGTCGACCCAGTACTTC	CASSLELSTQYF
TRBJ2-1	TRBV11-2	-	-	TGTGCCAGCAGCTTAGAACGACCCAATGAGCAGTTCTTC	CASSLERPNEQFF
TRBJ2-3	TRBV7-3	-	-	TGTGCCAGCAGCTTAACGGGCACCAGTGCAGATACGCAGTATTTT	CASSLTGTSADTQYF
TRBJ1-1	TRBV11-1	-	-	TGTGCCAGCAGCTTAGATATAGGGTTCAACACTGAAGCTTTCTTT	CASSLDIGFNTEAFF
TRBJ2-1	TRBV7-3	-	-	TGTGCCAGCAGCTCCCTAGACCTCCGGATCTACAATGAGCAGTTCTTC	CASSSLDLRIYNEQFF
TRBJ1-2	TRBV6-2/TRBV6-3	-	-	TGTGCCAGCAGTTACACTCCCGACTTCTATGGCTACACCTTC	CASSYTPDFYGYTF
TRBJ2-1	TRBV12-3/TRBV12-4	-	once	TGTGCCAGCAGTTTTCAGGGGTACTACAATGAGCAGTTCTTC	CASSFQGYYNEQFF
TRBJ2-7	TRBV18	TRBD2	-	TGTGCCAGCTCACCAGGGACTAGCAGTTACGAGCAGTACTTC	CASSPGTSSYEQYF
TRBJ1-5	TRBV4-2	-	-	TGTGCCAGCAGCCAAGGGGAAGGGAGCAATCAGCCCCAGCATTTT	CASSQGEGSNQPQHF
TRBJ2-3	TRBV7-2	-	-	TGTGCCAGCAGCTTAGCGGCTACCCAAAGGGATACGCAGTATTTT	CASSLAATQRDTQYF
TRBJ2-7	TRBV18	-	-	TGTGCCAGCTCACCACCGAGAGGGGATGCCGAGCAGTACTTC	CASSPPRGDAEQYF
TRBJ1-2	TRBV6-5	-	once	TGTGCCAGCAGTTACGACGATTTCAGGGGCGCATCGGCCTATGGCTACACCTTC	CASSYDDFRGASAYGYTF
TRBJ1-5	TRBV7-2	-	-	TGTGCCTCGGGGAAGGATAGCAATCAGCCCCAGCATTTT	CASGKDSNQPQHF
TRBJ2-1	TRBV12-3/TRBV12-4	-	-	TGTGCCAGCAGTGCCGGGGCCAATGAGCAGTTCTTC	CASSAGANEQFF
TRBJ2-7	TRBV4-2	-	-	TGTGCCAGCAGCCCGGAGGGGCGACTTGGCTACGAGCAGTACTTC	CASSPEGRLGYEQYF
TRBJ2-1	TRBV28	-	-	TGTGCCAGCAGTCCCCCCTGGAGCAATGAGCAGTTCTTC	CASSPPWSNEQFF
TRBJ2-5	TRBV3-1	TRBD2	-	TGTGCCAGCAGCCAAGGGCCAGCGGGAGTGGAGACCCAGTACTTC	CASSQGPAGVETQYF
TRBJ1-1	TRBV5-1	-	-	TGCGCCAGCAGCTTGGATCCAGGAACAAGTTCTGAAGCTTTCTTT	CASSLDPGTSSEAFF
TRBJ1-2	TRBV7-2	-	-	TGTGCCAGCAGTTCCCTACCGGCGGGGGGTGGCTACACCTTC	CASSSLPAGGGYTF
TRBJ1-2	TRBV24-1	-	-	TGTGCCACCAGTGACAGCAGGCTTTATGGCTACACCTTC	CATSDSRLYGYTF
TRBJ1-5	TRBV19	-	-	TGTGCCAGTAGTTTACCCGGGACTGGTGTTTATGGGCCCCAGCATTTT	CASSLPGTGVYGPQHF
TRBJ2-2	TRBV6-5	TRBD2	-	TGTGCCACCCGACTAGCGGGAGTGACCGGGGAGCTGTTTTTT	CATRLAGVTGELFF
TRBJ2-6	TRBV29-1	-	few	TGCAGCGTTGTACGCGCTGGGGCCAACGTCCTGACTTTC	CSVVRAGANVLTF
TRBJ2-3	TRBV27	-	-	TGTGCCAGCAGTTTGGTTACAGGCAGCACAGATACGCAGTATTTT	CASSLVTGSTDTQYF
TRBJ1-1	TRBV11-3	TRBD1	few	TGTGCCAGCAGGGGGGACAGACGGAACACTGAAGCTTTCTTT	CASRGDRRNTEAFF